Listed below are T cell receptor beta chains from one sample, sequenced in a study of T cells in Graves' hyperthyroidism and ophthalmopathy. Each CDR3 protein is one row after TCRdb ran MiXCR on the multiplex PCR reads. This repertoire shows roughly 300,000 distinct CDR3 sequences, around 23% found once; its top ten account for over 40%. The sequenced material came from blood. The source of these receptors is a woman in her forties or fifties with Graves' hyperthyroidism. The CDR3 runs from the conserved cysteine through the conserved F or W. Fields, in order: D gene, J gene, V gene, clone size, CDR3 DNA, CDR3 protein. A D gene is named only where the DNA matches it firmly. Rows give clone size only sometimes, using once, few, many, or a class for an expanded clone.

NA TRBJ1-1 TRBV30 many TGTGCCTGGAGTCCGGGACCGTTGAACACTGAAGCTTTCTTT CAWSPGPLNTEAFF
TRBD1 TRBJ2-2 TRBV7-8 many TGTGCCAGCAGCGGGTTAGGGACAGTAAACACCGGGGAGCTGTTTTTT CASSGLGTVNTGELFF
NA TRBJ1-2 TRBV28 many TGTGCCAGCAGCTCCTCTGGGGTGGCATCCCCTTCGCCTGGCTACACCTTC CASSSSGVASPSPGYTF
NA TRBJ1-6 TRBV20-1 many TGCAGTGCAATCTCAGGTTTTCGTCCCCTCCACTTT CSAISGFRPLHF
NA TRBJ2-7 TRBV20-1 many TGCAGTGCTATTCCCTTGAACGAGCAGTACTTC CSAIPLNEQYF
NA TRBJ2-5 TRBV7-9 many TGTGCCAGCAGCATTGGACAGATAGGGGGAGAGACCCAGTACTTC CASSIGQIGGETQYF
NA TRBJ2-7 TRBV12-3/TRBV12-4 many TGTGCCAGCAGTTTTGGGGGCAGGAAATCCTACGAGCAGTACTTC CASSFGGRKSYEQYF
NA TRBJ2-6 TRBV11-2 many TGTGCCAGCAACAAGCAGGGATTCTCTGGGGCCAACGTCCTGACTTTC CASNKQGFSGANVLTF
NA TRBJ2-2 TRBV5-1 many TGCGCCAGCAGCTTGGGGTTAACCGGGGAGCTGTTTTTT CASSLGLTGELFF
NA TRBJ1-2 TRBV19 few TGTGCCAGTAGTATCTCGGACGGTAACTATGGCTACACCTTC CASSISDGNYGYTF
TRBD1 TRBJ1-6 TRBV3-1 few TGTGCCGTTCAGGGGGATAGCTATAATTCACCCCTCCACTTT CAVQGDSYNSPLHF
NA TRBJ2-5 TRBV6-1 NA TGTGCCAGCACGCGGGAGACCCAGTACTTC CASTRETQYF
NA TRBJ2-7 TRBV2 NA TGTGCCAGCAGTCAAAGAGGGTACGAGCAGTACTTC CASSQRGYEQYF
NA TRBJ1-4 TRBV7-2 NA TGTGCCAGCAGCTTGGAGGGGATGGCTGAAAAACTGTTTTTT CASSLEGMAEKLFF
NA TRBJ2-7 TRBV6-2/TRBV6-3 NA TGTGCCAGCAGTAAGATGTACGAGCAGTACTTC CASSKMYEQYF
NA TRBJ2-2 TRBV3-1 many TGTGCCAGCAGCCAAGTGGTGACAGGGAACACCGGGGAGCTGTTTTTT CASSQVVTGNTGELFF
NA TRBJ2-1 TRBV12-3/TRBV12-4 many TGTGCCAGCAGTTTTCGGGTGGGGGTCCTCTACAATGAGCAGTTCTTC CASSFRVGVLYNEQFF
NA TRBJ1-1 TRBV5-5 NA TGTGCCAGCAGCTTGGGGACAATGTTCGGTGAAGCTTTCTTT CASSLGTMFGEAFF
NA TRBJ1-1 TRBV7-3 many TGTGCCAGCAGCTTAACGCGGGAATCATACACTGAAGCTTTCTTT CASSLTRESYTEAFF
TRBD1 TRBJ2-5 TRBV12-3/TRBV12-4 many TGTGCCAGCAGTTCAGGGGACAGGGAGGGAGAGACCCAGTACTTC CASSSGDREGETQYF
NA TRBJ1-1 TRBV20-1 many TGCAGTGCCTACATGAACACTGAAGCTTTCTTT CSAYMNTEAFF
NA TRBJ1-6 TRBV19 NA TGTGCCAGTAGTAACGGACCCTATAATTCACCCCTCCACTTT CASSNGPYNSPLHF
NA TRBJ1-4 TRBV12-3/TRBV12-4 many TGCGCCAGCAGCTTGGCCGGGGCTAATGAAAAACTGTTTTTT CASSLAGANEKLFF
NA TRBJ1-2 TRBV20-1 NA TGCAGTGCTAGAGATAGGCAGGCAGGAGTTGGCTACACCTTC CSARDRQAGVGYTF
NA TRBJ2-1 TRBV30 many TGTGCCTGGAGTACCAGGGTTCTCGAGCAGTTCTTC CAWSTRVLEQFF
NA TRBJ1-2 TRBV5-1 few TGCGCCAGCAGCTCAGACTACTATGGCTACACCTTC CASSSDYYGYTF
TRBD2 TRBJ2-2 TRBV7-8 many TGTGCCACTCCGAAGCGGGGGCCATACACCGGGGAGCTGTTTTTT CATPKRGPYTGELFF
NA TRBJ2-2 TRBV2 NA TGTGCCAGCAGTGTTACACGGGGAGACACCGGGGAGCTGTTTTTT CASSVTRGDTGELFF
TRBD2 TRBJ2-7 TRBV29-1 few TGCAGCGTTGTCCTAGCGGGGGGCTGGGAGCAGTACTTC CSVVLAGGWEQYF
TRBD2 TRBJ2-3 TRBV5-8 many TGTGCCAGCAGCGATAGGGGATCAGCGGGAGTGGATACGCAGTATTTT CASSDRGSAGVDTQYF
NA TRBJ2-7 TRBV7-3 few TGTGCCAGCAGCTCTTATGACGGCTCCTACGAGCAGTACTTC CASSSYDGSYEQYF
NA TRBJ2-5 TRBV2 few TGTGCCAGCAGTATGGACATAGGAGAGACCCAGTACTTC CASSMDIGETQYF
TRBD2 TRBJ2-7 TRBV7-2 many TGTGCCAGCAGCCTTGGGACTAGCGCAATCTACGAGCAGTACTTC CASSLGTSAIYEQYF
NA TRBJ1-4 TRBV9 NA TGTGCCAGCAGCGCTACAGGGAGGTCGGGGGAAAAACTGTTTTTT CASSATGRSGEKLFF
NA TRBJ2-3 TRBV6-6 many TGTGCCAGCAGTTACTCGATCCCCTTAACAGATACGCAGTATTTT CASSYSIPLTDTQYF
TRBD1 TRBJ2-5 TRBV9 NA TGTGCCAGCAGCAGATCCGGGACAGAACTCCAAGAGACCCAGTACTTC CASSRSGTELQETQYF
NA TRBJ2-7 TRBV27 many TGTGCCAGCGGAAGACTGACCTACGAGCAGTACTTC CASGRLTYEQYF
TRBD2 TRBJ2-1 TRBV20-1 few TGCAGTGCTAGAGAAAGCGGGAGGAAGAATGAGCAGTTCTTC CSARESGRKNEQFF
TRBD2 TRBJ2-5 TRBV18 few TGTGCCAGCTCCCAGGGGACTAGTGGGACCCAGTACTTC CASSQGTSGTQYF
NA TRBJ2-7 TRBV5-1 many TGCGCCAGCAGCTTGGAGAGCGGAACCTACGAGCAGTACTTC CASSLESGTYEQYF
TRBD1 TRBJ1-1 TRBV18 many TGTGCCAGCTCCCAGATACAGGGGATTGGGGCTGAAGCTTTCTTT CASSQIQGIGAEAFF
NA TRBJ2-6 TRBV24-1 few TGTGCCACCAGTGATTCGTGGGACTTCCGCTCTGGGGCCAACGTCCTGACTTTC CATSDSWDFRSGANVLTF
TRBD1 TRBJ2-7 TRBV7-9 NA TGTGCCAGCAGCTCAAGGACAGGGACGCACTACGAGCAGTACTTC CASSSRTGTHYEQYF
NA TRBJ2-7 TRBV24-1 many TGTGCCACCAGTGATTTTCCCAGGGGTAACGAGCAGTACTTC CATSDFPRGNEQYF
NA TRBJ1-2 TRBV15 many TGTGCCACCAGCAGTCCGGGACCGCCAAACTATGGCTACACCTTC CATSSPGPPNYGYTF
TRBD1 TRBJ2-4 TRBV6-1 few TGTGCCAGCGGCCTGGGAAGGGTGGGACAGGGGGCCAAAAACATTCAGTACTTC CASGLGRVGQGAKNIQYF
TRBD1 TRBJ2-7 TRBV5-4 NA TGTGCCAGCAGCTTGGCCCAAGGGAAGGGGGCCGAGCAGTACTTC CASSLAQGKGAEQYF
TRBD1 TRBJ1-5 TRBV28 NA TGTGCCAGCAGCCTAGGTCGACAGGGCCGCAATCAGCCCCAGCATTTT CASSLGRQGRNQPQHF
NA TRBJ1-1 TRBV27 many TGTGCCAGCAGTTTGGGCAGCATGAACACTGAAGCTTTCTTT CASSLGSMNTEAFF
NA TRBJ1-6 TRBV6-6 few TGTGCCAGCAGTTACTCGACGGTTCGGGACATCCTCTCCTATAATTCACCCCTCCACTTT CASSYSTVRDILSYNSPLHF
NA TRBJ1-1 TRBV9 few TGTGCCAGCAGCGTAGAACCTTTACGGGACAATGAAGCTTTCTTT CASSVEPLRDNEAFF
NA TRBJ1-5 TRBV20-1 many TGCAGTGCAAGGACAGCGAGATACAATCAGCCCCAGCATTTT CSARTARYNQPQHF
NA TRBJ2-7 TRBV7-9 many TGTGCCAGCAGCTACAGGGTGTCCTACGAGCAGTACTTC CASSYRVSYEQYF